The clone carrying this T cell receptor (beta chain) was seen only a few times. Its antigen is still unknown. The CDR3 end is not reached by the read, which stops 3 residues before it; the germline J gene fills it in. Of CVID subjects, some 15 were female and approximately 30 male, mean age about 40. Blood samples were heparinized, roughly 4.5 to 8.5 ml per donor. Clones were sequenced by immunoSEQ multiplex PCR, and TCRdb holds only the in-frame ones, with some missing. The sample includes tens of thousands of clones, none of them occurring once. The data are from a study of T cell clonality in common variable immunodeficiency. The length of the CDR3 is 13 residues. The germline gives CDR1 SEHNR, CDR2 FQNEAQ (reference sequence). Trimming took 5 bases from V and 4 from J; bases not matched to a gene: 2. Study-level points and caveats: Reportedly, TCR beta sequences from common variable immunodeficiency showed fewer deletions and N-nucleotide insertions.

The sequenced sample was peripheral blood mononuclear cells. The clonotype comes from a human donor with common variable immunodeficiency. The chain couples TRBV7-9 to TRBJ2-7, with 10 positions matching TRBD1. CDR3 sequence: CASSPGQGYEQYF. CDR3 DNA, as far as it was read: TGTGCCAGCAGCCCGGGACAGGGGTACGAG.